The T cell receptor (beta chain) described here comes from a study of shared clonotypes between healthy human individuals. A note on this clone: Its specificity is not known.

The authors combined CD45RO+ cells with CCR7-negative CD45RA+ TemRA cells as CD8 memory. The V segment lost 4 bases and the J segment 5 bases; nucleotides outside the gene matches: 5. The CDR3 spans 13 residues. The germline V gene encodes CDR1 MNHEY and CDR2 SMNVEV (reference sequence). Several immunoSEQ 96-well plates shared each subset's DNA, each plate a replicate. Sequenced by immunoSEQ multiplex PCR; TCRdb stores in-frame clones only, minus some. This sample has around 690,000 clones; roughly 91% occur once, and the top ten carry less than 40%. Study results and caveats: Represented diversity, genetic and exposure-history alike, was limited by few donors. Depth of sequencing was expected to influence donor clonotype sharing.

Input material: memory CD8+ T cells from PBMCs. Documented subset: CD45RO+ cells pooled with CCR7-negative TemRA cells. V usage is TRBV27 and J usage is TRBJ2-7; 7 nucleotides agree with TRBD2. This receptor was identified in a man aged 18-30 years in good health. Some clones in this sample may be carry-over from other donors' samples. The CDR3 loop reads CASSSGGFDEQYF. The DNA of the CDR3 is TGTGCCAGCAGTTCCGGGGGGTTCGACGAGCAGTACTTC.